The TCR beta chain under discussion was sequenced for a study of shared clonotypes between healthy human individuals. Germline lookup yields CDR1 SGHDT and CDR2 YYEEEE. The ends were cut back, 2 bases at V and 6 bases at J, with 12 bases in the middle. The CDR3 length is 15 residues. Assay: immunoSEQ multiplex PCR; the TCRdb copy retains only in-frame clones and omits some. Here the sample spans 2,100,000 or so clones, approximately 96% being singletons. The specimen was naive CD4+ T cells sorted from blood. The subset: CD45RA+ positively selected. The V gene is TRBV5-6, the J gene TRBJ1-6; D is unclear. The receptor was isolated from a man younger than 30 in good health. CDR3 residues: CASSFSGITNSPLHF. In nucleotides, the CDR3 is TGTGCCAGCAGCTTTAGTGGGATTACTAATTCACCCCTCCACTTT.